The 9 T cell receptor beta chains below come from one sample, sequenced in a study of T cell responses to AZD1222 COVID-19 vaccine. Some clones are missing from TCRdb's copy, which holds only in-frame ones; the method was immunoSEQ multiplex PCR. This sample has some 50,000 clones, with approximately 90% found just once. The material was peripheral blood, obtained 28 days after the second AZD1222 dose. All receptors derive from an adult who received the AZD1222 COVID-19 vaccine.

J is TRBJ2-3 and V is TRBV6-5; 7 positions agree with TRBD1. The ends lost 5 bases at V and 3 bases at J; junction bases unmatched: 8. Germline values: CDR1 MNHEY, CDR2 SVGAGI. This CDR3 region has 15 residues. The CDR3 sequence is CASSSRGMRTDTQYF. The CDR3 region has the DNA TGTGCCAGCAGTAGCAGGGGGATGAGAACAGATACGCAGTATTTT.

The chain carries TRBV4-2 and TRBJ2-7; 9 positions agree with TRBD2. The germline V gene has CDR1 LGHNA and CDR2 YNFKEQ. With 0 bases clipped from V and 1 base from J, the junction kept 4 bases outside the gene matches. The CDR3 consists of 16 residues. CDR3 nucleotide sequence: TGTGCCAGCAGCCAAGATGAGACTAGCGGTTCCTACGAGCAGTACTTC. It specifies CASSQDETSGSYEQYF.

The chain uses TRBV5-5 and TRBJ1-1; D remains ambiguous. CDR1 is SGHKS, CDR2 YYEKEE, per germline (reference sequence). The CDR3 consists of 11 residues. V was cut by 1 base and J by 10 bases, with 8 bases left in between. The CDR3 DNA sequence: TGTGCCAGCAGCTTGTATATGGGAGCTTTCTTT. Its protein product is CASSLYMGAFF.

This chain connects TRBV6-2 or TRBV6-3 to TRBJ2-7; D gene uncertain. CDR1 and CDR2 from the germline V gene are MNHEY and SVGEGT. The CDR3 spans 14 residues. V was trimmed by 2 bases and J by 6 bases, leaving 14 bases between them. CDR3 in amino acids: CASSYDDTRPEQYF. CDR3 in DNA: TGTGCCAGCAGTTACGACGACACACGTCCCGAGCAGTACTTC.

The chain couples TRBV19 to TRBJ2-7; a possible D gene is TRBD2 (5 bases). The CDR3 is 15 residues long. The ends were cut back, 0 bases at V and 3 bases at J, with 12 bases in the middle. Germline V lookup: CDR1 LNHDA, CDR2 SQIVND (reference sequence). DNA of the CDR3: TGTGCCAGTAGTATAGACGGGAACGGGTTCTACGAGCAGTACTTC. Protein product: CASSIDGNGFYEQYF.

This chain joins TRBV28 and TRBJ2-1, with D possibly TRBD1 on 6 matching bases. Deletions cut 1 base from V and 7 bases from J, with 11 bases between. Germline V lookup: CDR1 MDHEN, CDR2 SYDVKM. The CDR3 runs to 14 residues. CDR3 nucleotide sequence: TGTGCCAGCAGTTTATCTCTACAGGGAAATGAGCAGTTCTTC. Its protein is CASSLSLQGNEQFF.

The genes are TRBV4-1 and TRBJ2-7; D possibly corresponds to TRBD2 (6 bases). V was cut by 0 bases and J by 2 bases, with 14 bases left in between. CDR1 is MGHRA and CDR2 is YSYEKL in the germline V gene. The CDR3 has 16 residues. Written as DNA, the CDR3 is TGCGCCAGCAGCCAAGAAATGGGTTGGGAGGCCTACGAGCAGTACTTC. Protein: CASSQEMGWEAYEQYF.

The rearrangement joins TRBV10-3 to TRBJ2-3; 10 bases map to TRBD2. This CDR3 comprises 21 residues. V was clipped by 0 bases and J by 2 bases; unmatched bases: 17. Germline lookup yields CDR1 ENHRY and CDR2 SYGVKD. The CDR3 loop reads CAISESTPASGGPMITDTQYF. CDR3 DNA sequence: TGTGCCATCAGTGAGTCGACTCCGGCTAGCGGGGGCCCTATGATCACAGATACGCAGTATTTT.

This sequence joins TRBV12-3 or TRBV12-4 and TRBJ1-2; D gene unclear. V lost 3 bases and J lost 2, with 4 bases in between. The CDR3 spans 12 residues. This CDR3 is CASSFRNYGYTF. DNA for the CDR3: TGTGCCAGCAGTTTTAGGAACTATGGCTACACCTTC.